This TCR beta chain comes out of a study of T cells in Graves' hyperthyroidism and ophthalmopathy. Amplification yielded TCR beta CDR3 regions, with RNA transcripts as the source. A set of HTBI primers served as the primers for a first-round RT-PCR of the TCR CDR3. TCRdb processed the multiplex PCR reads anew with MiXCR; each CDR3 protein has one entry. This table holds around 440,000 distinct CDR3 sequences, approximately 14% found once. This clonotype appeared many times. The CDR3 is 14 amino acids. The germline V and J ends were trimmed by 1 base and 4 bases, with 8 bases remaining between them. Germline V CDR1 and CDR2: LNHDA, SQIVND (reference sequence).

The material sequenced was blood. The TCR originated in a woman under 30 with Graves' hyperthyroidism. The chain employs TRBV19 and TRBJ1-5, with D tentatively TRBD1 (5 bases). The CDR3 sequence: CASSIGGTNQPQHF. In DNA form, the CDR3 reads TGTGCCAGTAGTATAGGGGGGACGAATCAGCCCCAGCATTTT.